Here is one TCR beta chain with its context. The record originates from a study of shared T cell receptors in the human thymus. V lost 6 bases to trimming and J lost 6 bases, with 17 bases between them. The CDR3 spans 14 residues. CDR1 is MDHEN, CDR2 SYDVKM, per germline. Using immunoSEQ multiplex PCR, the repertoire was profiled, and TCRdb retains in-frame clones only, with some absent. The sample comprises almost 550,000 clones, around three quarters of which are singletons, and about 0.013% rests with the top ten. The same specimen was also included in a second study, on human thymus T cells.

Specimen: thymocytes. This TCR derives from a boy younger than two with a congenital heart defect. J is TRBJ1-1 and V is TRBV28; D perhaps matches TRBD1 (6 bases). CDR3 coding DNA: TGTGCCAGCAGGCGAGACAGGACGTGGCCTGAAGCTTTCTTT. It specifies CASRRDRTWPEAFF.